The 12 T cell receptor beta chains presented below share a single source sample, sequenced in a study of T cell changes during pregnancy in multiple sclerosis. The table came from immunoSEQ multiplex PCR; TCRdb's copy has only in-frame clones and leaves some out. The data contain around 56,000 clones, around 90% of them singletons. Specimen: peripheral blood, collected in the third trimester of pregnancy. The receptor source for this set is a female donor in good health, enrolled as a control in a pregnancy study.

The V call is TRBV7-2, the J call TRBJ2-3; TRBD1 is a possible D gene (5 bases). Germline V gene sequence: CDR1 SGHTA, CDR2 FQGNSA. CDR3 length: 17 residues. V was trimmed by 2 bases and J by 4 bases, leaving 19 bases between them. The CDR3 nucleotides are TGTGCCAGCAGCTTATTTGGTGGGGCTTCTGGTTCAGATACGCAGTATTTT. This encodes CASSLFGGASGSDTQYF.

J is TRBJ1-2 and V is TRBV6-1; a possible D gene is TRBD1 (5 bases). Per the germline V gene, CDR1 is MNHNS and CDR2 is SASEGT. V was cut by 6 bases and J by 6 bases, with 11 bases left in between. This CDR3 spans 12 amino acids. The CDR3 region is CASRGVGNGYTF. The CDR3 DNA follows: TGTGCCAGCAGAGGGGTAGGGAATGGCTACACCTTC.

The rearrangement links TRBV7-6 to TRBJ2-7; 9 bases are a match to TRBD1. Germline lookup yields CDR1 SGHVS and CDR2 FNYEAQ. V lost 4 bases, J lost 2 bases, and 12 bases stayed unmatched. The CDR3 spans 17 residues. CDR3 in DNA: TGTGCCAGCAGCTCCCCTTTTGGACAGGGGAGGCCCTACGAGCAGTACTTC. Translation: CASSSPFGQGRPYEQYF.

V usage is TRBV7-6 and J usage is TRBJ2-1; maybe TRBD2 (6 bases). Per germline, CDR1 SGHVS and CDR2 FNYEAQ. The CDR3 extends over 15 amino acids. V was trimmed by 4 bases and J by 5 bases, leaving 15 bases between them. CDR3 nucleotides: TGTGCCAGCAGCTCCGTAGCGGAGCGTCACAATGAGCAGTTCTTC. Amino acids: CASSSVAERHNEQFF.

The chain employs TRBV12-5 and TRBJ2-1, with 7 nucleotides matching TRBD1. The trim removed 9 bases at V and 6 bases at J, leaving 11 bases unmatched. Germline CDR1 and CDR2: LGHNT and FRNRAP. The CDR3 runs to 14 residues. The CDR3 here is CARETPDRPNEQFF. For the CDR3, the DNA is TGTGCTAGAGAAACTCCGGACAGGCCCAATGAGCAGTTCTTC. Supplemented by reference TRBV12-5 and TRBJ2-1, the full variable domain reads DARVTQTPRHKVTEMGQEVTMRCQPILGHNTVFWYRQTMMQGLELLAYFRNRAPLDDSGMPKDRFSAEMPDATLATLKIQPSEPRDSAVYFCARETPDRPNEQFFGPGTRLTVL.

This sequence joins TRBV6-1 and TRBJ2-1; 11 bases are a match to TRBD2. The V segment lost 8 bases and the J segment 7 bases; nucleotides outside the gene matches: 7. Germline CDR1 and CDR2: MNHNS and SASEGT. The CDR3 has 14 amino acids. The chain's CDR3 is CASWGGLAANEQFF. For the CDR3, the DNA is TGTGCCAGCTGGGGGGGACTAGCGGCGAATGAGCAGTTCTTC.

In DNA, the CDR3 is TGCGCCAGCAGCTTAGCCGTTGGGAGCAATCAGCCCCAGCATTTT. It yields the protein CASSLAVGSNQPQHF. The J gene is TRBJ1-5, the V gene TRBV4-1; the D is unclear. The V and J ends lost 5 bases and 1 base respectively, with 12 bases between them. The CDR3 has 15 residues. Germline V gives CDR1 MGHRA, CDR2 YSYEKL.

V usage is TRBV7-3 and J usage is TRBJ1-2; D not certain. The CDR3 sequence is 14 residues long. Germline-derived CDR1 and CDR2 are SGHTA and FQGTGA. The ends were cut back, 5 bases at V and 5 bases at J, with 15 bases in the middle. The CDR3 sequence: CASSQNPGYYGYTF. The CDR3 nucleotides are TGTGCCAGCAGCCAAAACCCGGGGTATTATGGCTACACCTTC.

The chain joins TRBV9 to TRBJ1-6; TRBD1 aligns across 10 bases. This CDR3 has 15 amino acids. Germline V gene lookup returns CDR1 SGDLS and CDR2 YYNGEE. The trim removed 4 bases at V and 9 bases at J, leaving 7 bases unmatched. The CDR3 bases are TGTGCCAGCAGCTTCTCGGGACAGGGGTTTTCACCCCTCCACTTT. This translates into CASSFSGQGFSPLHF.

This clone has more than one count but fewer than ten. The CDR3 sequence is CASSPDRGNEKLFF. Here the CDR3 DNA reads TGTGCCAGCAGCCCGGACAGGGGGAATGAAAAACTGTTTTTT. This chain links TRBV4-2 with TRBJ1-4; TRBD1 agrees at 10 bases. The germline CDR1 and CDR2 sequences are LGHNA and YNFKEQ. V lost 4 bases to trimming and J lost 5 bases; unmatched junction nucleotides: 1. This CDR3 is 14 amino acids long.

The chain couples TRBV10-3 to TRBJ1-1; D possibly corresponds to TRBD1 (6 bases). The CDR3 contains 13 residues. V lost 10 bases to trimming and J lost 3 bases, with 15 bases between them. Germline V gene lookup returns CDR1 ENHRY and CDR2 SYGVKD. CDR3 amino acids: CATVDRLDTEAFF. The CDR3 coding sequence is TGTGCCACTGTAGACAGGTTAGACACTGAAGCTTTCTTT.

This clone was seen a few times. Written as DNA, the CDR3 is TGTGCCAGCAGTCACTCCGACAGGGACTACACTGAAGCTTTCTTT. The encoded protein is CASSHSDRDYTEAFF. The rearrangement uses TRBV9 and TRBJ1-1, with TRBD1 matching 7 bases. The junction had 10 bases not matched to a gene; V was cut back by 5 bases and J by 3 bases. There are 15 residues in the CDR3. Germline assignment: CDR1 SGDLS and CDR2 YYNGEE.